The TCR beta chain under discussion was sequenced for a study of technical replicates of blood from a handful of donors. Method: immunoSEQ multiplex PCR; TCRdb's copy keeps in-frame clones and lacks some. The sample yields over 50,000 clones, approximately 92% seen once. In germline, CDR1 is SGHAT, CDR2 FQNNGV. Trimming cost V 0 bases and J 11 bases, with 7 bases left between them. CDR3 length: 11 residues. Sequences were obtained from PBMCs. The clonotype comes from a human donor in good health. Some clones in this sample may be carry-over from other donors' samples. The chain joins TRBV11-2 to TRBJ1-1; D remains ambiguous. The CDR3 DNA reads as TGTGCCAGCAGCTTAGAACGACTTGCTTTCTTT. It yields the protein CASSLERLAFF.